The present T cell receptor beta chain was sequenced within a study of T cell repertoires in cytomegalovirus infection. As for the study in general: CMV epitopes that were recently identified and HLA-C-restricted were used alongside well-studied HLA-B-restricted ones. Indicated by public TCR beta signatures were CMV infection and matching HLA type.

Germline V gene sequence: CDR1 SGHTA, CDR2 FQGNSA. Germline trimming cut 1 base from V and 3 bases from J; bases unmatched to any gene: 7. This CDR3 spans 16 amino acids. This clonotype ranks as medium-sized. The antigen remains undetermined. MiXCR, run by TCRdb on the reads, gives a single entry per CDR3 protein. The table shows under 300,000 distinct CDR3 sequences, with about 20% occurring only once. General study points: HLA-C-restricted CMV-specific TCR beta clonotypes prevailed in the ex vivo response.

The chain carries TRBV7-2 and TRBJ2-3; 7 bases line up with TRBD2. The input for sequencing was cultured PBMCs, taken from culture after CMV antigen stimulation. The receptor's source is a human donor in good health (CMV status not recorded). Some clones in this sample may be carry-over from other donors' samples. CDR3 in DNA: TGTGCCAGCAGCTTAGATCGCCCGGGGGGTACAGATACGCAGTATTTT. Translation gives CASSLDRPGGTDTQYF.